The 23 T cell receptor beta chains below all came from one sample that was sequenced in a study of blood T cell repertoires in COVID-19. The data were produced by immunoSEQ multiplex PCR, yet TCRdb's version contains in-frame clones alone and is incomplete. In the table there are under 300,000 clones, more than 75% of which are singletons. What was sequenced was peripheral blood. All receptors derive from a woman in her thirties or forties who had recovered from COVID-19.

The V call is TRBV20-1, the J call TRBJ2-7; 11 nucleotides line up with TRBD2. Germline V lookup: CDR1 DFQATT, CDR2 SNEGSKA (reference sequence). J gave up 3 bases and V 3 bases, and 10 bases lay outside the gene matches. CDR3 size: 16 residues. DNA of the CDR3: TGCAGTGCTAGTCCCCGGGGGGGACTAGCGGTCTACGAGCAGTACGTC. It codes for CSASPRGGLAVYEQYV.

The chain is built from TRBV6-2 or TRBV6-3 and TRBJ1-2, with D possibly TRBD1 on 6 matching bases. CDR1 MNHEY and CDR2 SVGEGT come from the germline V gene. This CDR3 has 17 residues. V was trimmed by 4 bases and J by 0 bases, leaving 18 bases between them. CDR3 in amino acids: CASSSTHDRTTNYGYTF. The CDR3 DNA reads as TGTGCCAGCAGTTCCACCCACGACAGGACAACTAACTATGGCTACACCTTC.

The chain uses TRBV14 and TRBJ2-7; 7 nucleotides match TRBD1. The CDR3 extends over 16 amino acids. V was pared by 3 bases and J by 1 base, with 9 bases of the junction left unmatched. In germline, CDR1 is SGHDN, CDR2 FVKESK. The CDR3 DNA reads TGTGCCAGCAGCCACCAGGACAGGTCGCCATCCTACGAGCAGTACGTC. Amino acid sequence: CASSHQDRSPSYEQYV.

The chain has TRBV7-2 and TRBJ2-1; TRBD1 agrees at 7 bases. CDR1 is SGHTA and CDR2 is FQGNSA in the germline V gene. Trimming removed 4 bases from V and 10 bases from J; junction bases left unmatched: 4. The CDR3 covers 12 residues. CDR3 residues: CASSSRTGEQFF. The CDR3 DNA reads TGTGCCAGCAGCTCCAGGACAGGAGAGCAGTTCTTC.

V usage is TRBV19 and J usage is TRBJ1-2; tentative D call: TRBD1 (6 bases). The CDR3 is 12 residues long. Trimming cost V 7 bases and J 7 bases, with 13 bases left between them. CDR1 and CDR2 from the germline V gene are LNHDA and SQIVND (reference sequence). The CDR3 is CASNSRGRGYTF. In DNA, the CDR3 is TGTGCCAGTAACTCCAGGGGTCGTGGCTACACCTTC.

The V call is TRBV25-1, the J call TRBJ1-4, with D unresolved. V lost 8 bases and J 8 bases, leaving 6 bases between the germline ends. Germline-derived CDR1 and CDR2 are MGHDK and SYGVNS. There are 10 residues in the CDR3. DNA for the CDR3: TGTGCCAGCCAACGGGAAAAACTGTTTTTT. As protein: CASQREKLFF.

The V call is TRBV25-1, the J call TRBJ1-1; D gene unclear. CDR1 and CDR2 from the germline V gene are MGHDK and SYGVNS. Trimming removed 1 base from V and 0 bases from J, with 9 bases in between. The CDR3 is made up of 15 amino acids. CDR3 protein: CASSEWGAMNTEAFF. CDR3 DNA sequence: TGTGCCAGCAGTGAATGGGGAGCGATGAACACTGAAGCTTTCTTT.

The chain joins TRBV9 to TRBJ2-7; TRBD1 might be the D (6 bases). V gave up 4 bases and J gave up 0 bases, with 29 bases separating them. CDR3 length equals 20 residues. Germline V lookup: CDR1 SGDLS, CDR2 YYNGEE. This CDR3 is CASSPPLGDTSRERSYEQYV. The CDR3, as DNA: TGTGCCAGCAGCCCCCCGCTAGGGGACACCTCTCGGGAACGCTCCTACGAGCAGTACGTC.

The chain recombines TRBV6-2 or TRBV6-3 with TRBJ2-1, with D perhaps matching TRBD2 (6 bases). V lost 0 bases, J lost 12 bases, and 12 bases lay in between. The germline V gene encodes CDR1 MNHEY and CDR2 SVGEGT. The CDR3 loop spans 13 amino acids. The chain's CDR3 is CASSYSLRLGQFF. Here the CDR3 DNA reads TGTGCCAGCAGTTACTCGCTAAGACTAGGGCAGTTCTTC.

The chain uses TRBV6-5 and TRBJ1-3; maybe TRBD1 (6 bases). With 8 bases removed from V and 0 bases from J, the gap between germline ends came to 14 bases. Germline V gene sequence: CDR1 MNHEY, CDR2 SVGAGI. The CDR3 covers 15 residues. The CDR3 DNA sequence: TGTGCCAGCTCCCTCGGACAGAGCTCTGGAAACACCATATATTTT. Encoded protein: CASSLGQSSGNTIYF.

This chain links TRBV15 with TRBJ1-5; 7 bases are shared with TRBD1. The germline CDR1 and CDR2 sequences are LNHNV and YYDKDF (reference sequence). CDR3 length: 12 amino acids. The V and J ends lost 8 bases and 2 bases, in that order; junction bases with no gene match: 0. The CDR3 protein is CATGTGNQPQHF. The CDR3 region has the DNA TGTGCCACCGGGACAGGCAATCAGCCCCAGCATTTT.

The rearrangement links TRBV7-9 to TRBJ1-3; D uncertain. CDR3 length: 13 amino acids. With 2 bases removed from V and 3 bases from J, the gap between germline ends came to 5 bases. From germline, CDR1 is SEHNR and CDR2 FQNEAQ (reference sequence). The CDR3 coding sequence is TGTGCCAGCAGCTTATGGAGTGGAAACACCATATATTTT. It translates to CASSLWSGNTIYF. The full variable domain, completed using reference TRBV7-9 and TRBJ1-3, is DTGVSQNPRHKITKRGQNVTFRCDPISEHNRLYWYRQTLGQGPEFLTYFQNEAQLEKSRLLSDRFSAERPKGSFSTLEIQRTEQGDSAMYLCASSLWSGNTIYFGEGSWLTVV.

Only a few counts were recorded for this clone. The chain has TRBV6-2 or TRBV6-3 and TRBJ2-1; TRBD2 matches at 11 bases. The CDR3 spans 15 residues. The V segment lost 6 bases and the J segment 9 bases; nucleotides outside the gene matches: 10. Germline loops: CDR1 MNHEY, CDR2 SVGEGT. Here the CDR3 DNA reads TGTGCCAGCAGCGCGGGGACTAGCGGTCGCAGTGAGCAGTTCTTC. Translation gives CASSAGTSGRSEQFF.

CDR3 in amino acids: CASSSPFQMNTEAFF. The CDR3 DNA reads TGTGCCAGCAGTTCCCCCTTTCAGATGAACACTGAAGCTTTCTTT. The V and J genes are TRBV27 and TRBJ1-1, with no clear D. V lost 4 bases and J 0 bases, leaving 12 bases between the germline ends. Looked up from germline, CDR1 is MNHEY and CDR2 is SMNVEV (reference sequence). CDR3 length: 15 residues.

The chain joins TRBV4-3 to TRBJ2-7; D is possibly TRBD2 (6 bases). Trimming took 4 bases from V and 4 from J, leaving 17 bases between them. The CDR3 covers 15 residues. Germline CDR1 is LGHNA and CDR2 is YSLEER. Here the CDR3 reads CASSPGDANGYEQYF. The CDR3 nucleotides are TGCGCCAGCAGCCCGGGGGACGCCAATGGTTACGAGCAGTACTTC.

This rearrangement joins TRBV5-1 to TRBJ1-5, with TRBD1 matching 11 bases. Germline-derived CDR1 and CDR2 are SGHRS and YFSETQ. The J segment lost 6 bases and the V segment lost 4 bases, leaving 3 bases of the junction unmatched. The CDR3 extends over 14 amino acids. The CDR3 DNA reads as TGCGCCAGCAGCACCGGGACAGGGGGTCAGCCCCAGCATTTT. It yields the protein CASSTGTGGQPQHF.

V and J are TRBV6-5 and TRBJ2-2; 8 bases are a match to TRBD2. J was trimmed by 4 bases and V by 2 bases; bases with no gene match: 3. Germline assignment: CDR1 MNHEY and CDR2 SVGAGI. The CDR3 extends over 15 amino acids. The CDR3 reads CASSYNLAGTGELFF. CDR3 nucleotides: TGTGCCAGCAGTTACAACCTAGCGGGCACCGGGGAGCTGTTTTTT.

The chain joins TRBV21-1 to TRBJ2-7; the table's D call, TRBD1, has no DNA check behind it. TRBV21-1 is described as a pseudogene. The CDR3 is 14 residues long. CDR3 in DNA: TGTGCCAGCAGCAATTGCCCCGCAGGGCTCGAGCAGTACTTC. The encoded protein is CASSNCPAGLEQYF.

This chain links TRBV6-5 with TRBJ1-1, with 8 bases matching TRBD1. Germline lookup yields CDR1 MNHEY and CDR2 SVGAGI. With 6 bases clipped from V and 2 bases from J, the junction kept 5 bases outside the gene matches. The CDR3 runs to 14 residues. CDR3 sequence reads: CASSQDRVNTEAFF. CDR3 bases: TGTGCCAGCAGCCAGGACAGGGTTAACACTGAAGCTTTCTTT.

The genes are TRBV18 and TRBJ2-7; D is perhaps TRBD1 (5 bases). V lost 3 bases and J lost 2, with 17 bases in between. Germline values: CDR1 KGHSH, CDR2 LQKENI. The CDR3 is 16 amino acids. In DNA form, the CDR3 reads TGTGCCAGCTCACCCCCCCAATCAGGGTTTCCCTACGAGCAGTACGTC. Its translation is CASSPPQSGFPYEQYV.

This CDR3 is CASSLGGPSQETQYF. CDR3 nucleotide sequence: TGTGCCAGCAGCTTAGGTGGTCCCAGCCAAGAGACCCAGTACTTC. The J gene is TRBJ2-5, the V gene TRBV7-9, with D unclear. Germline CDR1 SEHNR, CDR2 FQNEAQ (reference sequence). The CDR3 extends over 15 amino acids. V was trimmed by 1 base and J by 1 base, leaving 10 bases between them.

J is TRBJ2-6 and V is TRBV25-1; TRBD1 aligns across 7 bases. CDR3 length equals 14 residues. Germline V gene lookup returns CDR1 MGHDK and CDR2 SYGVNS. Losses at the gene ends were 4 bases for V and 13 bases for J; bases not matched to a gene: 10. The CDR3 coding sequence is TGTGCCAGCAGTGCCAGACAGGGAAAGGGGGTCCTGACTTTC. It codes for CASSARQGKGVLTF.

Notes on this clone: The junction differs from germline at one of its ends, possibly a read error. The gene calls are TRBV9 and TRBJ2-1; TRBD2 matches at 13 bases. This CDR3 is 13 amino acids long. Germline assignment: CDR1 SGDLS and CDR2 YYNGEE. CDR3 nucleotides: TGTGCCAGCAGCACCCTGGGACTAGCGGGATTGATCTTC. This codes for CASSTLGLAGLIF.